A single sample is the source of the 29 T cell receptor beta chains below, sequenced in a study of blood T cell repertoires in COVID-19. Produced via immunoSEQ multiplex PCR; TCRdb's table is partial and in-frame only. This repertoire shows approximately 200,000 clones, roughly 87% found once; its top ten account for about 9.4%. Sequences were obtained from PBMCs or T cells enriched from blood (not recorded which). All receptors derive from a man in his late teens or twenties with acute COVID-19.

The gene calls are TRBV28 and TRBJ2-2; D might be TRBD2 (5 bases). From germline, CDR1 is MDHEN and CDR2 SYDVKM. The CDR3 totals 14 residues. With 8 bases removed from V and 4 bases from J, the gap between germline ends came to 14 bases. The CDR3 nucleotides read TGTGCCAGCGCGGAGGTTCGTCCCACCGGGGAGCTGTTTTTT. Residues: CASAEVRPTGELFF.

The rearrangement links TRBV20-1 to TRBJ2-1; unclear D gene. This CDR3 is built from 11 residues. Germline assignment: CDR1 DFQATT and CDR2 SNEGSKA (reference sequence). V lost 4 bases and J 6 bases, leaving 7 bases between the germline ends. The CDR3 DNA is TGCAGTGCTACGGGTTCCAATGAGCAGTTCTTC. Translated: CSATGSNEQFF.

V gene TRBV11-3 combines with J gene TRBJ2-1; 8 bases map to TRBD1. The CDR3 covers 16 residues. V was clipped by 5 bases and J by 4 bases; unmatched bases: 10. CDR1 and CDR2 from the germline V gene are SGHNT and YENEEA. The CDR3 DNA follows: TGTGCCAGCAGCCCGAGGCGGGACAGGTCTTACAATGAGCAGTTCTTC. It codes for CASSPRRDRSYNEQFF.

The genes are TRBV18 and TRBJ1-2; 9 nucleotides align to TRBD1. This CDR3 has 15 residues. The germline gives CDR1 KGHSH, CDR2 LQKENI. V was pared by 4 bases and J by 4 bases, with 7 bases of the junction left unmatched. The CDR3 loop is CASSLYRGRFYGYTF. The CDR3 region has the DNA TGTGCCAGCTCACTTTACAGGGGGCGCTTCTATGGCTACACCTTC.

The chain carries TRBV7-9 and TRBJ2-7; TRBD2 matches 11 bases. J lost 5 bases, V lost 5 bases, and 11 bases had no gene match. The CDR3 sequence is 16 residues long. CDR1 and CDR2 (germline): SEHNR, FQNEAQ (reference sequence). In nucleotides, the CDR3 is TGTGCCAGCAGCCTCCCAACTAGCGGGAGTGGGGACGAGCAGTACTTC. Amino acid sequence: CASSLPTSGSGDEQYF.

This clone was found a few times. The chain joins TRBV5-1 to TRBJ2-7, with 9 bases identical to TRBD2. Germline V gene lookup returns CDR1 SGHRS and CDR2 YFSETQ. Unmatched junction bases numbered 5, after V lost 4 bases and J lost 0 bases. The CDR3 has 15 amino acids. The CDR3 loop is CASSQGLAFSYEQYF. Here the CDR3 DNA reads TGCGCCAGCAGCCAGGGACTAGCTTTCTCCTACGAGCAGTACTTC.

The sample holds one count of this clone. V gene TRBV6-1 combines with J gene TRBJ2-1, with TRBD1 matching 7 bases. Trimming took 3 bases from V and 3 from J; bases not matched to a gene: 2. The CDR3 sequence is 14 residues long. The germline V gene encodes CDR1 MNHNS and CDR2 SASEGT. CDR3 nucleotides: TGTGCCAGCAGTGATCAGGGGGACTACAATGAGCAGTTCTTC. Encoded protein: CASSDQGDYNEQFF.

V and J are TRBV24-1 and TRBJ2-1; D is perhaps TRBD1 (6 bases). Germline CDR1 and CDR2: KGHDR and SFDVKD. CDR3 length equals 14 residues. Trimming took off 3 bases at V and 5 bases at J, with 10 bases between the two ends. The CDR3 sequence: CATSDVDRNNEQFF. The CDR3 DNA reads TGTGCCACCAGTGATGTCGACAGGAACAATGAGCAGTTCTTC.

This chain uses TRBV2 with TRBJ2-7; 9 bases map to TRBD1. Trimming took 6 bases from V and 3 from J; bases not matched to a gene: 6. This CDR3 has 14 amino acids. Germline CDR1 is SNHLY and CDR2 is FYNNEI. The DNA for the CDR3 is TGTGCCAGCAGACCGGGACAGGGAGGCTACGAGCAGTACTTC. As protein: CASRPGQGGYEQYF.

As to this clone: The sample holds other DNA sequences that translate to the same CDR3. V gene TRBV9 combines with J gene TRBJ1-1; perhaps TRBD1 as D (6 bases). CDR3 size: 14 residues. Looked up from germline, CDR1 is SGDLS and CDR2 is YYNGEE. The ends were cut back, 0 bases at V and 4 bases at J, with 10 bases in the middle. CDR3: CASSVGGLGTEAFF. For the CDR3, the DNA is TGTGCCAGCAGCGTAGGGGGGCTCGGCACTGAAGCTTTCTTT.

This clone was picked up a small number of times. V gene TRBV4-2 combines with J gene TRBJ2-3, with D unresolved. Trimming left V 3 bases short and J 0 bases short, with 10 bases between. CDR3 size: 15 residues. Germline CDR1 and CDR2: LGHNA and YNFKEQ. The CDR3 is CASSQERGSTDTQYF. The CDR3 region has the DNA TGTGCCAGCAGCCAGGAAAGAGGTAGCACAGATACGCAGTATTTT.

The V gene is TRBV5-4, the J gene TRBJ2-7; unclear D gene. CDR3 length: 16 amino acids. Per germline, CDR1 SGHNT and CDR2 YYREEE (reference sequence). V lost 0 bases and J 2 bases, leaving 15 bases between the germline ends. CDR3 sequence: CASSLADSAYTYEQYF. CDR3 DNA: TGTGCCAGCAGCTTGGCTGACTCGGCTTACACCTACGAGCAGTACTTC.

The genes are TRBV10-1 and TRBJ2-1, with a possible D match to TRBD2 (6 bases). Germline assignment: CDR1 WNHNN and CDR2 SYGVQD (reference sequence). V lost 1 base, J lost 10 bases, and 11 bases lay in between. CDR3 length equals 13 residues. The CDR3 is CASSEYAGKEQFF. In DNA, the CDR3 is TGCGCCAGCAGTGAGTATGCGGGAAAGGAGCAGTTCTTC.

V and J are TRBV27 and TRBJ2-2; D call uncertain. V gave up 2 bases and J gave up 5 bases, with 9 bases separating them. CDR1 and CDR2 from the germline V gene are MNHEY and SMNVEV (reference sequence). The CDR3 totals 14 residues. The CDR3 protein is CASSLVSETGELFF. Here the CDR3 DNA reads TGTGCCAGCAGTTTAGTGAGCGAGACCGGGGAGCTGTTTTTT.

Here the CDR3 DNA reads TGTGCCTGGAGTCCGGAAGCGGTCAGCACAGATACGCAGTATTTT. It translates to CAWSPEAVSTDTQYF. The chain recombines TRBV30 with TRBJ2-3; tentative D call: TRBD2 (5 bases). Trimming left V 2 bases short and J 0 bases short, with 12 bases between. Germline loops: CDR1 GTSNPN, CDR2 SVGIG (reference sequence). The CDR3 is made up of 15 amino acids.

This clone was detected a few times. The chain employs TRBV6-5 and TRBJ1-2; 12 bases map to TRBD1. After removal of 6 bases from V and 5 bases from J, the junction contained 7 bases not matched to a gene. The germline gives CDR1 MNHEY, CDR2 SVGAGI. The CDR3 sequence is 15 residues long. Here the CDR3 reads CASRPGQGARYGYTF. DNA for the CDR3: TGTGCCAGCAGACCGGGACAGGGGGCGAGGTATGGCTACACCTTC.

CDR3 DNA: TGCGCCAGCAGCCAGACACGGGGGGTAGCCGCCGGGGAGCTGTTTTTT. It translates to CASSQTRGVAAGELFF. The chain links TRBV4-1 to TRBJ2-2; 7 bases line up with TRBD2. V shed 3 bases, J shed 6 bases, and the junction held 10 bases outside the gene matches. The CDR3 has 16 amino acids. The germline gives CDR1 MGHRA, CDR2 YSYEKL.

This chain joins TRBV19 and TRBJ1-5, with no clear D. The CDR3 is 15 residues long. Germline V gene lookup returns CDR1 LNHDA and CDR2 SQIVND (reference sequence). V dropped 3 bases and J dropped 2 bases, with 11 bases sitting between them. The CDR3 DNA reads as TGTGCCAGTAGTATGGCCGGGTATGGCAATCAGCCCCAGCATTTT. Protein product: CASSMAGYGNQPQHF. Looking up the rest from reference TRBV19 and TRBJ1-5 gives the full variable domain: DGGITQSPKYLFRKEGQNVTLSCEQNLNHDAMYWYRQDPGQGLRLIYYSQIVNDFQKGDIAEGYSVSREKKESFPLTVTSAQKNPTAFYLCASSMAGYGNQPQHFGDGTRLSIL.

The chain employs TRBV19 and TRBJ2-4; TRBD2 is a possible D gene (5 bases). The CDR3 runs to 15 residues. V lost 1 base and J 0 bases, leaving 7 bases between the germline ends. Germline CDR1 LNHDA, CDR2 SQIVND (reference sequence). The CDR3 DNA sequence: TGTGCCAGTAGTATAGTCCGGGGAGCCAAAAACATTCAGTACTTC. Its protein product is CASSIVRGAKNIQYF.

The CDR3 here is CASRQAATYEQYF. Here the CDR3 DNA reads TGTGCCAGCAGGCAGGCCGCTACCTACGAGCAGTACTTC. J is TRBJ2-7 and V is TRBV28; D uncertain. V was clipped by 6 bases and J by 2 bases, with 11 bases between them. The CDR3 loop spans 13 amino acids. Germline CDR1 is MDHEN and CDR2 is SYDVKM.

The gene calls are TRBV27 and TRBJ2-5, with a weak D call TRBD2 (6 bases). This CDR3 is 16 amino acids long. With 4 bases removed from V and 4 bases from J, the gap between germline ends came to 19 bases. Germline-derived CDR1 and CDR2 are MNHEY and SMNVEV (reference sequence). The CDR3 DNA reads TGTGCCAGCAGTTCATTTGTGGGGGGAATTGGAGAGACCCAGTACTTC. Its translation: CASSSFVGGIGETQYF.

The chain recombines TRBV14 with TRBJ2-7, with D possibly being TRBD2 (6 bases). From germline, CDR1 is SGHDN and CDR2 FVKESK. The CDR3 covers 13 residues. Trimming removed 4 bases at V and 3 bases at J, with 10 bases between. This CDR3 reads CASSPRGGYEQYF. The CDR3 DNA reads as TGTGCCAGCAGCCCTCGGGGAGGCTACGAGCAGTACTTC.

The chain links TRBV7-9 to TRBJ2-7; 11 nucleotides agree with TRBD1. The CDR3 has 15 amino acids. CDR1 is SEHNR, CDR2 FQNEAQ, per germline (reference sequence). J was trimmed by 4 bases and V by 5 bases; bases with no gene match: 7. This chain's CDR3 is CASSHPGDRGYEQYF. DNA of the CDR3: TGTGCCAGCAGCCACCCCGGGGACAGGGGGTACGAGCAGTACTTC. Complete variable domain (other parts from reference TRBV7-9 and TRBJ2-7): DTGVSQNPRHKITKRGQNVTFRCDPISEHNRLYWYRQTLGQGPEFLTYFQNEAQLEKSRLLSDRFSAERPKGSFSTLEIQRTEQGDSAMYLCASSHPGDRGYEQYFGPGTRLTVT.

There are a few counts of this clone. The gene calls are TRBV7-9 and TRBJ2-7, with D maybe TRBD1 (5 bases). V was clipped by 3 bases and J by 2 bases, with 14 bases between them. This CDR3 is built from 15 residues. Germline CDR1 is SEHNR and CDR2 is FQNEAQ (reference sequence). The CDR3 here is CASSFGAALTYEQYF. In DNA, the CDR3 is TGTGCCAGCAGCTTTGGGGCAGCGTTAACCTACGAGCAGTACTTC.

Only a few counts were recorded for this clone. CDR3 nucleotide sequence: TGTGCCAGTAGTCCTACAGGGGGGGGCTACAATGAGCAGTTCTTC. Protein sequence: CASSPTGGGYNEQFF. V usage is TRBV19 and J usage is TRBJ2-1; D is perhaps TRBD1 (8 bases). The germline V gene has CDR1 LNHDA and CDR2 SQIVND (reference sequence). The CDR3 has 15 residues. V lost 5 bases and J 3 bases, leaving 14 bases between the germline ends.

The rearrangement uses TRBV28 and TRBJ1-2, with TRBD1 matching 7 bases. CDR1 MDHEN and CDR2 SYDVKM come from the germline V gene. Losses at the gene ends were 6 bases for V and 8 bases for J; bases not matched to a gene: 6. The CDR3 is made up of 12 amino acids. CDR3 sequence reads: CASRRQGMGYTF. Here the CDR3 DNA reads TGTGCCAGCAGGAGACAGGGAATGGGCTACACCTTC.

V and J are TRBV7-2 and TRBJ2-2; 10 nucleotides line up with TRBD1. The V gene end was trimmed by 5 bases and the J gene end by 3 bases; junction bases not matched to a gene: 3. CDR3 length: 15 residues. Germline CDR1 reads SGHTA; CDR2 reads FQGNSA. This CDR3 is CASSPGQGDTGELFF. The DNA for the CDR3 is TGTGCCAGCAGCCCCGGACAGGGGGACACCGGGGAGCTGTTTTTT.

The rearrangement uses TRBV19 and TRBJ2-1; perhaps TRBD2 as D (7 bases). CDR1 LNHDA and CDR2 SQIVND come from the germline V gene (reference sequence). V lost 4 bases to trimming and J lost 7 bases, with 23 bases between them. The CDR3 contains 17 residues. The CDR3 DNA sequence: TGTGCCAGTAGTAATAGGGGGGGAGGTAACCTAGGGAATGAGCAGTTCTTC. Encoded protein: CASSNRGGGNLGNEQFF.

The chain has TRBV5-4 and TRBJ1-1; D uncertain. This CDR3 has 14 residues. From germline, CDR1 is SGHNT and CDR2 YYREEE (reference sequence). V was shortened by 0 bases and J by 1 base, with 7 bases between the two germline ends. The CDR3 DNA sequence: TGTGCCAGCAGCTTGGAGAGGGAGAACACTGAAGCTTTCTTT. Translating gives CASSLERENTEAFF.